This note documents a single T cell receptor beta chain sequence. Participants had their cohort set by participant-reported clinical history. What the recovered Cohort 3 donors had was two negative PCRs, clearance, or symptom resolution. The protocol was immunoSEQ multiplex PCR, while the TCRdb copy is restricted to in-frame clones and leaves out a portion. The sample yields approximately 160,000 clones, over 75% seen once. These data are taken from a study of blood T cell repertoires in COVID-19. The sequenced sample consisted of PBMCs or T cells enriched from blood (not recorded which). The receptor comes from a woman aged 50 to 60 who had recovered from COVID-19.

The CDR3 here is CAWRPPGQGGEQYF. For the CDR3, the DNA is TGTGCCTGGAGACCACCGGGACAGGGGGGAGAGCAGTACTTC. This chain connects TRBV30 to TRBJ2-7, with 11 bases lining up with TRBD1. The CDR3 is made up of 14 amino acids. Germline trimming cut 3 bases from V and 7 bases from J; bases unmatched to any gene: 8. Germline values: CDR1 GTSNPN, CDR2 SVGIG (reference sequence). The variable domain in full, with the rest retrieved from reference TRBV30 and TRBJ2-7, is SQTIHQWPATLVQPVGSPLSLECTVEGTSNPNLYWYRQAAGRGLQLLFYSVGIGQISSEVPQNLSASRPQDRQFILSSKKLLLSDSGFYLCAWRPPGQGGEQYFGPGTRLTVT.